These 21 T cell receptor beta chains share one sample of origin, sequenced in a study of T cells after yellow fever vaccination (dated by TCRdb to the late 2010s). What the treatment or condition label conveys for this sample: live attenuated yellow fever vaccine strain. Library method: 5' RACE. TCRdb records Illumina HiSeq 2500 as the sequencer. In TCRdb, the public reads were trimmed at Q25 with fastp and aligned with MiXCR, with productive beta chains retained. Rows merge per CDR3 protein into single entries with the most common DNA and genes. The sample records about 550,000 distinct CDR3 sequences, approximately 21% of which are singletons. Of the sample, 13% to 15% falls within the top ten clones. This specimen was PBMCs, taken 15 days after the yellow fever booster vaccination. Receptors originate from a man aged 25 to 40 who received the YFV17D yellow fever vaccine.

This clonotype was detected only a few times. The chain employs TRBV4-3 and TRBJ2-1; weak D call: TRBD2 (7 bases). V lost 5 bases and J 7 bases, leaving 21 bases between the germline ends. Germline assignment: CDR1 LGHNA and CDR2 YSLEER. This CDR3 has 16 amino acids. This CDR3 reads CASSDRPGGHGNEQFF. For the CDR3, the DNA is TGCGCCAGCAGCGATCGGCCCGGGGGGCATGGTAATGAGCAGTTCTTC.

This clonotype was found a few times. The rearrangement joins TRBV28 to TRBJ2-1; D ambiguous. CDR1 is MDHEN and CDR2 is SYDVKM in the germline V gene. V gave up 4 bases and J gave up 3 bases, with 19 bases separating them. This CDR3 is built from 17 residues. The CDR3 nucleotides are TGTGCCAGCAGTTCACTCCGCCAGGCCCCCAGCTACAATGAGCAGTTCTTC. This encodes CASSSLRQAPSYNEQFF.

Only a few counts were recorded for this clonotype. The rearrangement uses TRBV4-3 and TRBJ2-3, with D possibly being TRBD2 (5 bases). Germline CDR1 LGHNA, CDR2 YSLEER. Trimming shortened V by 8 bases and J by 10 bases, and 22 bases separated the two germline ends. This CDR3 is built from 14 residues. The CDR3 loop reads CASHTSVGEGAQYF. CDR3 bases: TGCGCCAGCCATACCTCAGTTGGCGAGGGTGCGCAGTATTTT.

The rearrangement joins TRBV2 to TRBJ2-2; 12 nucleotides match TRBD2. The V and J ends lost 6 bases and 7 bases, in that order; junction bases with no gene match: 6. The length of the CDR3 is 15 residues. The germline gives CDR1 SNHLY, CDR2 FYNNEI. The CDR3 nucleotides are TGTGCCAGCAGGAGACTAGCGGGAGTAGTCGGGGAGCTGTTTTTT. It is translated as CASRRLAGVVGELFF.

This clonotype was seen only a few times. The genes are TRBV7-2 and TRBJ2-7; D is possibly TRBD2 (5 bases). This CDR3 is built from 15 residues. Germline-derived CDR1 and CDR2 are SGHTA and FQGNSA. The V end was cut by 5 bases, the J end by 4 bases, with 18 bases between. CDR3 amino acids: CASSPSAGSKYEQYF. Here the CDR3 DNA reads TGTGCCAGCAGCCCATCCGCGGGCAGCAAATACGAGCAGTACTTC.

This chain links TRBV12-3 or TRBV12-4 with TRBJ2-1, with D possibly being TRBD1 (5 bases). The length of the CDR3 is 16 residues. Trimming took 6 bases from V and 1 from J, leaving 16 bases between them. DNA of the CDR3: TGTGCCAGCAGCCTAGAAGAAGGGGCTTCCTACAATGAGCAGTTCTTC. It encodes CASSLEEGASYNEQFF.

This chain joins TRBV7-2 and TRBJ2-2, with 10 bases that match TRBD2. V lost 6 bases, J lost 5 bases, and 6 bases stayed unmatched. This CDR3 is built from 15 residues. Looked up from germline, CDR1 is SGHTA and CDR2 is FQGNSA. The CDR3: CASRMVAGGTGELFF. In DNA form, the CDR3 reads TGTGCCAGCAGGATGGTAGCGGGAGGAACCGGGGAGCTGTTTTTT.

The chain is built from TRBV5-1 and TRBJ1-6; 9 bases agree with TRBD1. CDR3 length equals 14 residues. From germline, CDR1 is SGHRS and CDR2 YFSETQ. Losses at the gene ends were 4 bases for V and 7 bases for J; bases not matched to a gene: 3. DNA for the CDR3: TGCGCCAGCAGCCCTGACAGGGGGAATTCACCCCTCCACTTT. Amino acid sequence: CASSPDRGNSPLHF. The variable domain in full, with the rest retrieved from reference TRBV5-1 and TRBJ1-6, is KAGVTQTPRYLIKTRGQQVTLSCSPISGHRSVSWYQQTPGQGLQFLFEYFSETQRNKGNFPGRFSGRQFSNSRSEMNVSTLELGDSALYLCASSPDRGNSPLHFGNGTRLTVT.

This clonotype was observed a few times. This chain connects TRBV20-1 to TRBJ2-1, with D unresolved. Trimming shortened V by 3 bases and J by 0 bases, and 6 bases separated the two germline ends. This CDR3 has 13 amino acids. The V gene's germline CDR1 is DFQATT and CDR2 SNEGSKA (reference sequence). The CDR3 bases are TGCAGTGCTAGGGGCTACTCCTACAATGAGCAGTTCTTC. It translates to CSARGYSYNEQFF.

CDR3: CASSLGAGGSHEQFF. The CDR3 DNA reads TGCGCCAGCAGCTTGGGAGCGGGAGGGTCCCATGAGCAGTTCTTC. The chain carries TRBV5-1 and TRBJ2-1; 10 nucleotides align to TRBD2. CDR3 length: 15 residues. The V segment lost 0 bases and the J segment 8 bases; nucleotides outside the gene matches: 5. Germline V CDR1 and CDR2: SGHRS, YFSETQ.

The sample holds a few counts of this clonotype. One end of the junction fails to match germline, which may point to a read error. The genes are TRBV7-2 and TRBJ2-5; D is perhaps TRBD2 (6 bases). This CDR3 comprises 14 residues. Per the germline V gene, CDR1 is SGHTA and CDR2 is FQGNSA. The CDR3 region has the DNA TGTGCCAGCAGCTTTGCCTGGGACTCAGTCGCGGGCGACTTC. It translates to CASSFAWDSVAGDF.

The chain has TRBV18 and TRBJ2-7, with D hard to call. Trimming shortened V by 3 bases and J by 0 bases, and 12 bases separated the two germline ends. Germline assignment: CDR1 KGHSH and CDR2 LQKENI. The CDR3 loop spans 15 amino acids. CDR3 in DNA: TGTGCCAGCTCACCTGGGTTGGGCTACTCCTACGAGCAGTACTTC. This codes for CASSPGLGYSYEQYF.

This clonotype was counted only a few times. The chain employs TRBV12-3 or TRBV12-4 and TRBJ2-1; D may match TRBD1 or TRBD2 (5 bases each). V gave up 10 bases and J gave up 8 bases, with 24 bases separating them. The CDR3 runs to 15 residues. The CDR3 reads CATASREGRRYEQFF. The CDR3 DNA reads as TGTGCCACCGCCTCGCGCGAGGGGCGCAGGTATGAGCAGTTCTTC.

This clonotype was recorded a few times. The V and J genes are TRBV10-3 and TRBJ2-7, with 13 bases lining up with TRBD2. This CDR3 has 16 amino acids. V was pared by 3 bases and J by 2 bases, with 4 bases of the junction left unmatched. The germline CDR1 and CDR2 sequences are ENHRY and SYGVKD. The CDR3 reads CAISDITSGRAYEQYF. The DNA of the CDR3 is TGTGCCATCAGTGACATAACTAGCGGGAGGGCCTACGAGCAGTACTTC.

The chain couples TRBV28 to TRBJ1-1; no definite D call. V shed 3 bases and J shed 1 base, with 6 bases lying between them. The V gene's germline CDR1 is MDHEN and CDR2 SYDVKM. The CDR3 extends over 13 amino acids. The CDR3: CASSFWSNTEAFF. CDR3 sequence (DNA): TGTGCCAGCAGTTTTTGGTCGAACACTGAAGCTTTCTTT. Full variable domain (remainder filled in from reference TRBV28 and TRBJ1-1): DVKVTQSSRYLVKRTGEKVFLECVQDMDHENMFWYRQDPGLGLRLIYFSYDVKMKEKGDIPEGYSVSREKKERFSLILESASTNQTSMYLCASSFWSNTEAFFGQGTRLTVV.

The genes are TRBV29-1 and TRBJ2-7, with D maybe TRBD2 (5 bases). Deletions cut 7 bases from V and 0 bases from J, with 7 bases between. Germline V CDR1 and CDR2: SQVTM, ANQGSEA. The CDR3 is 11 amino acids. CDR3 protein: CSAGSSYEQYF. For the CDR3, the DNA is TGCAGCGCGGGGAGCTCCTACGAGCAGTACTTC.

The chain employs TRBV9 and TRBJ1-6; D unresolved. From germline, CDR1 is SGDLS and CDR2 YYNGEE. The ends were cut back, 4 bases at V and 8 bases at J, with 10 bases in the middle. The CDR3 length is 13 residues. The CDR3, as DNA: TGTGCCAGCAGCTCGACGGAGTATTCACCCCTCCACTTT. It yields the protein CASSSTEYSPLHF.

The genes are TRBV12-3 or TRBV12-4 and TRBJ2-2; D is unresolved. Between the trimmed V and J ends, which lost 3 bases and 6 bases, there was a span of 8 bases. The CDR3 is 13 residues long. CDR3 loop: CASSFLGSGELFF. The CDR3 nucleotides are TGTGCCAGCAGTTTTTTAGGATCCGGGGAGCTGTTTTTT.

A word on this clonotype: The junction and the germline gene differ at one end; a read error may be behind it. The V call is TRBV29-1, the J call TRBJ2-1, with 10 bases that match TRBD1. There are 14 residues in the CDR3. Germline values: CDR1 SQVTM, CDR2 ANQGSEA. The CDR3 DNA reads TGCAGCGTCGCTGACAGGGGGCTTACCCATGACCAGTTCTTC. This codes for CSVADRGLTHDQFF.

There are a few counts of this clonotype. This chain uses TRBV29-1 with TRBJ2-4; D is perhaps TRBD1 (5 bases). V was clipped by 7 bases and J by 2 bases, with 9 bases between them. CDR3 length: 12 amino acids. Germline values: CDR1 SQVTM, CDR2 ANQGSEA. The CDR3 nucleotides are TGCAGCGGCAGGGTTTCCAAAAACATTCAGTACTTC. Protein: CSGRVSKNIQYF.

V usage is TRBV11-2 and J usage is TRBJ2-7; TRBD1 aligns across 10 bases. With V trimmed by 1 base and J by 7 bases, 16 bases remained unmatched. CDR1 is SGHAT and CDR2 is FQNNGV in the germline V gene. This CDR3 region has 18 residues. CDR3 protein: CASSLVTRTGGKGWEQYF. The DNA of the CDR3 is TGTGCCAGCAGCTTAGTAACGAGGACAGGGGGTAAGGGGTGGGAGCAGTACTTC.